The rows below give T cell receptor beta chains drawn from one sample of a study of control samples from healthy donors and cancer patients. Data came from immunoSEQ multiplex PCR; TCRdb stores just in-frame clones and leaves some out. The profile shows roughly 100,000 clones, about nine tenths of them singletons. Sequencing used blood. The source is a woman aged 30 to 39 in good health. The conserved cysteine and the conserved F or W are not part of the CDR3 here.

V gene,J gene,CDR3 protein
TRBV30,TRBJ2-5,AWETGGTETQY
TRBV21-1,TRBJ1-1,ASSKGGEMNTEAF
TRBV28,TRBJ1-1,AGSGFSATEAF
TRBV5-1,TRBJ1-1,ASSLSSVTNTEAF
TRBV2,TRBJ1-2,ASSARQTNYGYT
TRBV19,TRBJ2-1,ASSIGVGLSYNEQF
TRBV6-5,TRBJ2-7,ASSYTPGQTRYEQY
TRBV19,TRBJ1-2,ASSIAPRTELGYT
TRBV30,TRBJ2-2,AWSVFTGELF
TRBV19,TRBJ2-3,ASSKVPHSTDTQY
TRBV18,TRBJ2-1,ASSPFGSRGHNEQF
TRBV2,TRBJ2-1,ASTRDQRVTYNEQF
TRBV19,TRBJ1-4,ASSPYPGQHEKLF
TRBV6-1,TRBJ1-1,ASSEAGNTEAF
TRBV28,TRBJ1-1,ASSALTANTEAF
TRBV4-2,TRBJ1-6,ASSQDPGVTNSPLH
TRBV24-1,TRBJ1-2,ATSDLPLQRSKGGRAGYT
TRBV7-8,TRBJ2-3,ASSPTQIAGASTDTQY
TRBV11-2,TRBJ1-6,ASSFEEISPLH
TRBV7-3,TRBJ2-1,ASHSGGDNEQF
TRBV6-5,TRBJ2-5,ASTPGAGGETQY
TRBV7-8,TRBJ1-5,ASSFGGRNSNQPQH
TRBV4-2,TRBJ2-1,ASSQDRHEQF
TRBV9,TRBJ2-1,ASSVGSGGANEQF
TRBV11-3,TRBJ2-2,ASSSPVGELF
TRBV25-1,TRBJ2-1,ASGWGLNEQF
TRBV7-8,TRBJ1-5,ASSGPGLSSYSNQPQH
TRBV30,TRBJ1-4,AWTPLDSNNEKLF
TRBV28,TRBJ1-2,ASRPEYGYT
TRBV6-5,TRBJ2-1,ASAISGRSSNEQF
TRBV7-9,TRBJ2-4,ASSLPSRKNIQY
TRBV5-4,TRBJ2-3,ASSRGLAGGPEGTQY
TRBV15,TRBJ2-5,ATSRASETQY
TRBV9,TRBJ2-3,ASSPSGAVGDTQY
TRBV7-2,TRBJ2-1,ASSFLLSSYNEQF
TRBV15,TRBJ2-2,ATSRGQGRSLVGELF
TRBV7-6,TRBJ1-6,ASSRTGGRSPLH
TRBV11-2,TRBJ1-1,ASSLYAENTEAF
TRBV2,TRBJ2-5,ASSPTERETQY
TRBV19,TRBJ2-1,ASSIPASRLYNEQF
TRBV7-9,TRBJ1-1,ASSLRQVENTEAF
TRBV15,TRBJ2-5,ATSRDWGTQY
TRBV10-3,TRBJ1-2,AISEKGPGYGYT
TRBV27,TRBJ2-1,ASSLSSGRSYNEQF
TRBV7-9,TRBJ1-5,ASSQSTETNQPQH
TRBV20-1,TRBJ2-2,SASSGTFTGELF
TRBV27,TRBJ1-2,ASGYLGNYGYT
TRBV5-5,TRBJ1-4,ASSLAFRQATNEKLF
TRBV7-8,TRBJ1-2,ASSPDRVYGYT
TRBV5-6,TRBJ1-1,ASSLGQGNLNTEAF
TRBV7-8,TRBJ1-5,ASSSEGHNQPQH
TRBV25-1,TRBJ2-1,ASAGTSGRAVGEQF
TRBV5-1,TRBJ1-1,ASSLGQQSAEAF
TRBV30,TRBJ1-2,AWNSETGPDGYT
TRBV19,TRBJ2-7,ASSINYERGPVYEQY